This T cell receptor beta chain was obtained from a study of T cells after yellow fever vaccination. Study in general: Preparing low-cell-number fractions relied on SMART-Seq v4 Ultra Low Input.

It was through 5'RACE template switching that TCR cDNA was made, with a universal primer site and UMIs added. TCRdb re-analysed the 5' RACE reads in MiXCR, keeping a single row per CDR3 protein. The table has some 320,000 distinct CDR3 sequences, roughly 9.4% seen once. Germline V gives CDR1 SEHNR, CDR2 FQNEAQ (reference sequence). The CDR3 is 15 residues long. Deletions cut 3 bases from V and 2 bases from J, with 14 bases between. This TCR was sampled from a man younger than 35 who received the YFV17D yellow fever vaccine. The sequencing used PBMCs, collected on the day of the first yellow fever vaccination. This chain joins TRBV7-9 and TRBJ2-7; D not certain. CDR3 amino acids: CASSFPTENPYEQYF. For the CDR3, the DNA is TGTGCCAGCAGCTTCCCGACCGAAAACCCCTACGAGCAGTACTTC.